These T cell receptor beta chains were read from a single sample in a study of cytomegalovirus exposure and HLA in healthy donors. Sequenced by immunoSEQ multiplex PCR; TCRdb stores in-frame clones only, minus some. This table holds roughly 200,000 clones, 9.5% to 15% found once. Sequencing was done on a sample of PBMCs. The receptors were sampled from a man aged 45-65 years in good health and CMV-seropositive. Each CDR3 is given with its conserved first and last residue. A D gene is named only where the DNA matches it firmly. Not every row has a clone size; where given, it reads once, few, many or a size class.

CASSQDTLAGVQETQYF	TGTGCCAGCAGCCAAGATACACTAGCGGGGGTTCAAGAGACCCAGTACTTC	TRBV4-2	TRBJ2-5	TRBD2	few
CASSPGLVVEQFF	TGTGCCAGCAGCCCGGGACTAGTAGTTGAGCAGTTCTTC	TRBV6-5	TRBJ2-1	TRBD2	NA
CASTVAGGRAGELFF	TGCGCCAGCACGGTAGCGGGGGGGCGGGCCGGGGAGCTGTTTTTT	TRBV10-2	TRBJ2-2	TRBD2	few
CASSPFTGGANTGELFF	TGTGCCAGCTCACCCTTCACAGGGGGCGCGAACACCGGGGAGCTGTTTTTT	TRBV18	TRBJ2-2	TRBD1	NA
CASSFDGQGANTGELFF	TGTGCCAGCAGCTTCGACGGACAGGGTGCGAACACCGGGGAGCTGTTTTTT	TRBV7-2	TRBJ2-2	TRBD1	NA
CASSSHWTSGGNNEQFF	TGTGCCAGCAGCTCACATTGGACTAGCGGGGGGAACAATGAGCAGTTCTTC	TRBV7-8	TRBJ2-1	TRBD2	few
CASSPQGPGSGPNKNIQYF	TGTGCCAGCTCACCACAGGGCCCGGGATCCGGCCCAAATAAAAACATTCAGTACTTC	TRBV18	TRBJ2-4	NA	few
CASGFAGTEAFF	TGTGCCAGTGGATTCGCGGGCACTGAAGCTTTCTTT	TRBV19	TRBJ1-1	NA	few
CASSQTLRDFNEQFF	TGTGCCAGCAGCCAAACCCTCCGGGACTTCAATGAGCAGTTCTTC	TRBV4-2	TRBJ2-1	NA	few
CASSGQGGNEKLFF	TGTGCCAGCAGTGGACAGGGTGGAAATGAAAAACTGTTTTTT	TRBV6-5	TRBJ1-4	TRBD1	few
CASSPGTGGEKLFF	TGTGCCAGCAGCCCAGGGACAGGCGGGGAAAAACTGTTTTTT	TRBV7-9	TRBJ1-4	TRBD1	NA
CASSEALGRRTYEQYF	TGTGCCAGCAGTGAAGCGTTAGGGCGGAGGACCTACGAGCAGTACTTC	TRBV2	TRBJ2-7	NA	few
CASGVGACEKLFF	TGTGCCAGCGGGGTAGGGGCGTGTGAAAAACTGTTTTTT	TRBV6-4	TRBJ1-4	NA	NA
CASSKDGLNEKLFF	TGTGCCAGCAGCAAGGACGGACTTAATGAAAAACTGTTTTTT	TRBV21-1	TRBJ1-4	NA	NA
CASRGGQVYEQYF	TGTGCCAGCAGGGGGGGACAGGTCTACGAGCAGTACTTC	TRBV6-1	TRBJ2-7	TRBD1	few
CASSLARGDAETQYF	TGTGCCAGCAGCTTAGCGCGGGGAGATGCAGAGACCCAGTACTTC	TRBV7-2	TRBJ2-5	NA	NA
CASSTGTNEKLFF	TGTGCCAGCAGCACAGGGACTAATGAAAAACTGTTTTTT	TRBV7-9	TRBJ1-4	NA	NA
CASGLQLRENNEQFF	TGTGCTAGTGGTTTGCAACTGAGGGAAAACAATGAGCAGTTCTTC	TRBV12-5	TRBJ2-1	NA	NA
CASSNLQGRTSDTQYF	TGTGCCAGTAGTAATTTACAGGGTCGGACGTCAGATACGCAGTATTTT	TRBV19	TRBJ2-3	NA	few
CAIRGTSTGGDNSPLHF	TGTGCCATCAGGGGGACTTCGACAGGGGGCGATAATTCACCCCTCCACTTT	TRBV10-3	TRBJ1-6	TRBD1	NA
CASSRGQWSSYNEQFF	TGTGCCAGCAGCCGGGGACAGTGGAGCTCCTACAATGAGCAGTTCTTC	TRBV5-4	TRBJ2-1	TRBD1	NA
CASSNRGGQETQYF	TGTGCCAGCAGCAATCGCGGGGGACAAGAGACCCAGTACTTC	TRBV7-7	TRBJ2-5	TRBD2	few
CASSPKGAFDSPLHF	TGTGCCAGCTCACCAAAGGGGGCCTTCGATTCACCCCTCCACTTT	TRBV18	TRBJ1-6	TRBD1	NA
CASSQDGNSGNTIYF	TGCGCCAGCAGCCAAGACGGGAACTCTGGAAACACCATATATTTT	TRBV4-3	TRBJ1-3	NA	many
CASSLVSRSNQPQHF	TGTGCCAGCAGCTTAGTTAGCCGGAGCAATCAGCCCCAGCATTTT	TRBV7-2	TRBJ1-5	NA	NA
CASSSLSYEQFF	TGTGCCAGCAGTTCCCTTTCGTATGAGCAGTTCTTC	TRBV25-1	TRBJ2-1	NA	NA
CASSQGLAGGPETQYF	TGCGCCAGCAGCCAAGGGCTAGCGGGGGGGCCGGAGACCCAGTACTTC	TRBV4-3	TRBJ2-5	TRBD2	NA
CSASPGTGLNEQFF	TGCAGCGCAAGTCCCGGGACAGGGTTGAATGAGCAGTTCTTC	TRBV29-1	TRBJ2-1	TRBD1	NA
CASSQPRGTGYGYTF	TGCGCCAGCAGCCAGCCCAGGGGGACAGGGTATGGCTACACCTTC	TRBV4-1	TRBJ1-2	TRBD1	few
CASSPRTANSGNTIYF	TGTGCCAGCAGCCCCAGGACAGCCAACTCTGGAAACACCATATATTTT	TRBV7-2	TRBJ1-3	NA	NA
CAISSGGATDTQYF	TGTGCCATCAGTAGCGGGGGAGCCACAGATACGCAGTATTTT	TRBV10-3	TRBJ2-3	TRBD2	NA
CASSLGRVNYGYTF	TGTGCCAGCAGCTTGGGGAGGGTTAACTATGGCTACACCTTC	TRBV9	TRBJ1-2	NA	few
CASSPIGTGYNSPLHF	TGTGCCAGCTCACCAATAGGGACAGGATATAATTCACCCCTCCACTTT	TRBV18	TRBJ1-6	TRBD1	NA
CASSPRTSGDYNEQFF	TGTGCCAGCTCACCACGGACTAGCGGGGATTACAATGAGCAGTTCTTC	TRBV18	TRBJ2-1	TRBD2	NA
CASSLEGGEAFF	TGTGCCAGCAGCTTAGAGGGAGGGGAAGCTTTCTTT	TRBV11-3	TRBJ1-1	NA	NA
CASSKGPGFGTYEQYF	TGTGCCAGCAGCAAGGGGCCCGGGTTTGGAACCTACGAGCAGTACTTC	TRBV21-1	TRBJ2-7	NA	NA
CASSWTGRNEQFF	TGTGCCAGCAGCTGGACAGGGAGAAATGAGCAGTTCTTC	TRBV5-6	TRBJ2-1	TRBD1	few
CAWSVLGAGDNEQFF	TGTGCCTGGAGTGTATTGGGGGCAGGGGACAATGAGCAGTTCTTC	TRBV30	TRBJ2-1	NA	few
CASRGQTNTGELFF	TGTGCCAGTAGAGGACAGACGAACACCGGGGAGCTGTTTTTT	TRBV19	TRBJ2-2	NA	NA
CASSPSYETGRQETQYF	TGTGCCAGCAGCCCAAGTTACGAGACAGGGAGGCAAGAGACCCAGTACTTC	TRBV7-6	TRBJ2-5	NA	NA
CASRRTGLYEQYF	TGTGCCAGCAGAAGGACAGGACTCTACGAGCAGTACTTC	TRBV6-5	TRBJ2-7	TRBD1	NA
CASSDRDYALF	TGCGCCAGCAGTGATCGAGACTATGCCCTCTTC	TRBV10-2	TRBJ2-1	NA	few
CASRPAHETQYF	TGTGCCAGCAGGCCTGCACATGAGACCCAGTACTTC	TRBV28	TRBJ2-5	NA	few
CASSEPGYRAPLHF	TGTGCCAGCAGTGAACCAGGGTACCGGGCACCCCTCCACTTT	TRBV6-1	TRBJ1-6	NA	few
CASSQAGTALRDTEAFF	TGTGCCAGCAGCCAAGCGGGGACTGCCCTGAGGGACACTGAAGCTTTCTTT	TRBV14	TRBJ1-1	NA	NA
CASSPTPTSGNTIYF	TGTGCCAGCAGCCCGACACCCACGTCGGGAAACACCATATATTTT	TRBV5-4	TRBJ1-3	NA	NA
CASSASGDTQYF	TGTGCCAGCAGCGCCTCAGGGGATACGCAGTATTTT	TRBV9	TRBJ2-3	NA	few
CASSTRDTSYGYTF	TGTGCCAGCAGCACCCGGGACACCTCCTATGGCTACACCTTC	TRBV7-8	TRBJ1-2	NA	NA
CASSLVVAGEKLFF	TGTGCCAGCAGCTTGGTGGTCGCGGGTGAAAAACTGTTTTTT	TRBV5-8	TRBJ1-4	NA	few
CAISAGTGSRSPLHF	TGTGCCATCAGCGCCGGGACAGGGAGCCGCTCACCCCTCCACTTT	TRBV10-3	TRBJ1-6	TRBD1	NA
CASKDRADGYTF	TGTGCCAGCAAAGACAGGGCGGACGGCTACACCTTC	TRBV25-1	TRBJ1-2	TRBD1	NA